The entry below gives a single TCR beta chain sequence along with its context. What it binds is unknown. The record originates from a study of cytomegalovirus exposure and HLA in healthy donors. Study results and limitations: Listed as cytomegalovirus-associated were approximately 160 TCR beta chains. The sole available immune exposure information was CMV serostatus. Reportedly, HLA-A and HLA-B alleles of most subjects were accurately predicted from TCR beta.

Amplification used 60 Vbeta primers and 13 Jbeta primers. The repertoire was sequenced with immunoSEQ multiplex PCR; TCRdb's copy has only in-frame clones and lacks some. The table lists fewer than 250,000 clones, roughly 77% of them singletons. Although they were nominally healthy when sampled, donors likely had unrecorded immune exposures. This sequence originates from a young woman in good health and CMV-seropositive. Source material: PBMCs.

The CDR3 nucleotides are TGCGCCAGCAGCTTGCTAGGGACAGCGAATGAAAAACTGTTTTTT. It translates to CASSLLGTANEKLFF. This chain uses TRBV5-1 with TRBJ1-4, with 7 bases aligning to TRBD1. The CDR3 is 15 amino acids. The germline V gene encodes CDR1 SGHRS and CDR2 YFSETQ. V shed 1 base and J 5 bases; nucleotides not matched to a gene: 5.